Shown below are 2 T cell receptor beta chains from a single sample sequenced in a study of blood T cell repertoires in COVID-19. TCRdb's table, derived via immunoSEQ multiplex PCR, lists solely in-frame clones and lacks some. The table lists approximately 260,000 clones, 70% to 85% of them singletons, with 9.6% in the top ten. The sample taken for sequencing was peripheral blood. The receptors shown here come from a woman aged 80 or over with acute or convalescent COVID-19.

This clone was seen a single time. The chain employs TRBV7-3 and TRBJ2-1; the D is unclear. Germline CDR1 is SGHTA and CDR2 is FQGTGA. The CDR3 is 13 residues long. Trimming took off 4 bases at V and 7 bases at J, with 11 bases between the two ends. The CDR3 nucleotides are TGTGCCAGCAGCTCCGACACTGGGAATGAGCAGTTCTTC. It specifies CASSSDTGNEQFF. Full variable domain (missing parts from reference TRBV7-3 and TRBJ2-1): GAGVSQTPSNKVTEKGKYVELRCDPISGHTALYWYRQSLGQGPEFLIYFQGTGAADDSGLPNDRFFAVRPEGSVSTLKIQRTERGDSAVYLCASSSDTGNEQFFGPGTRLTVL.

This rearrangement joins TRBV3-1 (or the pseudogene TRBV3-2) to TRBJ2-5, with 7 bases fitting TRBD2. The germline V gene has CDR1 LGHDT and CDR2 YNNKEL (reference sequence). With 4 bases clipped from V and 3 bases from J, the junction kept 11 bases outside the gene matches. The CDR3 loop spans 16 amino acids. The CDR3, as DNA: TGTGCCAGCAGCCCCTGGGAGGGGACGCAGGAAGAGACCCAGTACTTC. Translating gives CASSPWEGTQEETQYF.